A selection of T cell receptor beta chains follows, all from one sample in a study of beta chain features in type 1 diabetes. Measured with immunoSEQ multiplex PCR; TCRdb has only the in-frame clones, and not every one. The sample contains tens of thousands of clones, over 40% of which appear only once. Sequences were obtained from Tregs from blood. These receptors were taken from a man aged 25-40 years with type 1 diabetes. Both conserved end residues are part of each CDR3.

V	J	CDR3
TRBV7-9	TRBJ1-1	CASSRTGGAEAFF
TRBV29-1	TRBJ2-4	CSVTGVAKNIQYF
TRBV6-5	TRBJ1-3	CASSELPLRTIYF
TRBV10-3	TRBJ2-6	CAIPGLAGASLAGANVLTF
TRBV28	TRBJ1-2	CASSSGGNLYGYTF
TRBV18	TRBJ2-3	CASSPFGGRDDTQYF
TRBV5-6	TRBJ1-2	CASSPGSYGYTF
TRBV5-1	TRBJ2-7	CASSPRTSGISYEQYF
TRBV4-2	TRBJ2-1	CASSTGTGLDNEQFF
TRBV6-5	TRBJ1-3	CASSWDSRSGNTIYF
TRBV7-8	TRBJ1-1	CASSGDRGRAFF
TRBV21-1	TRBJ2-7	CASSRVSGYTYEQYF
TRBV18	TRBJ2-3	CASSLITGTVDTQYF
TRBV4-2	TRBJ1-1	CASTPRADRGNTEAFF
TRBV25-1	TRBJ1-6	CASSGQFNSPLHF
TRBV6-4	TRBJ2-1	CASSDSRGSSYNEQFF
TRBV19	TRBJ2-3	CASSDSEGQRTDTQYF
TRBV5-1	NA	CASRLGLNYEQYF
TRBV7-2	TRBJ2-1	CASSSGDAYEQFF
TRBV28	TRBJ2-3	CASSFAGADTDTQYF
TRBV18	TRBJ2-5	CASSPYSQETQYF
TRBV28	TRBJ1-5	CASSFLTGDQPQHF
TRBV30	TRBJ2-5	CAWSRNPSGRSREKTQYF
TRBV6-5	TRBJ1-5	CASSDSQGPQHF
TRBV7-3	TRBJ2-2	CASSLASGTTTGELFF
TRBV7-9	TRBJ2-2	CASSTNLGLGELFF
TRBV10-3	TRBJ2-5	CAISREASGETQYF
TRBV19	TRBJ2-6	CASSSISGANVLTF
TRBV6-1	TRBJ2-7	CASSESGLAVYEQYF
TRBV5-1	TRBJ2-3	CASSPSSGADTQYF
TRBV6-5	TRBJ1-4	CASSYSGRPNEKLFF
TRBV18	TRBJ2-7	CASSPPSSAYEQYF
TRBV2	TRBJ1-4	CASKEGGEKLFF
TRBV5-4	TRBJ2-4	CASSFGYTSGNIQYF
TRBV2	TRBJ1-4	CATRTEFNEKLFF
TRBV28	TRBJ2-2	CASRFSNTGELFF
TRBV5-5	TRBJ2-5	CASSSRLAGEWETQYF
TRBV7-2	TRBJ2-7	CASSFNPLSGYEQYF
TRBV19	TRBJ2-5	CASSIGLAAETQYF
TRBV7-8	TRBJ2-7	CASSRLAGEQYF
TRBV11-2	TRBJ2-7	CASSLDLILYEQYF